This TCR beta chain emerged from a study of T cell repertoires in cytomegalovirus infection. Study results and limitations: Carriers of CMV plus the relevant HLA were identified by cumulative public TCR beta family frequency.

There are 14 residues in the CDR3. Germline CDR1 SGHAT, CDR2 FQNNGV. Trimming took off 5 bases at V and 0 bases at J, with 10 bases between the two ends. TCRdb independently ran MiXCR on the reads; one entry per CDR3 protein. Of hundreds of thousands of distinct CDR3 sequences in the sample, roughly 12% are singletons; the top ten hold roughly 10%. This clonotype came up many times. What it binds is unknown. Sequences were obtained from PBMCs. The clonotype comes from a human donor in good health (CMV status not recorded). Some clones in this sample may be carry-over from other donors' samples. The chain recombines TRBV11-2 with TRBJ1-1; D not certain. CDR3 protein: CASSQRGMNTEAFF. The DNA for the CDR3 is TGTGCCAGCAGCCAGAGAGGTATGAACACTGAAGCTTTCTTT.